A selection of T cell receptor beta chains follows, all from one sample in a study of beta chain features in type 1 diabetes. TCRdb's copy holds only in-frame clones and misses some; the assay was immunoSEQ multiplex PCR. Altogether roughly 380,000 clones are present, about 19% being singletons, with the ten largest covering approximately 0.043%. The specimen was naive CD4+ T cells from blood. These TCRs come from a young woman in good health. Both conserved end residues are part of each CDR3. Each record gives: D gene, V gene, J gene, clone size, CDR3 DNA, CDR3 protein. The D gene is left open where the match is weak. The size field is filled for only some rows; it gives once, few, many or a size class.

d_gene: TRBD1
v_gene: TRBV19
j_gene: TRBJ1-5
abundance: once
CDR3nt: TGTGCCAGTAGTCTGGGGACAGTGGGGCAGCCCCAGCATTTT
CDR3aa: CASSLGTVGQPQHF

d_gene: NA
v_gene: TRBV9
j_gene: TRBJ1-1
abundance: few
CDR3nt: TGTGCCAGCAGCGCGGGGTCCGGGGTCGCCGGAATGAACACTGAAGCTTTCTTT
CDR3aa: CASSAGSGVAGMNTEAFF

d_gene: TRBD1
v_gene: TRBV12-5
j_gene: TRBJ2-1
abundance: NA
CDR3nt: TGTGCTAGTACCCCCGGGACAGGGCGATACAATGAGCAGTTCTTC
CDR3aa: CASTPGTGRYNEQFF

d_gene: TRBD1
v_gene: TRBV18
j_gene: TRBJ2-7
abundance: NA
CDR3nt: TGTGCCAGCTCACCACTGGCCGGGACAGGGGGTGCCTACGAGCAGTACTTC
CDR3aa: CASSPLAGTGGAYEQYF

d_gene: TRBD2
v_gene: TRBV6-6
j_gene: TRBJ2-7
abundance: few
CDR3nt: TGTGCCAGCAGACCGCCGACTAGCGGGGGAGGCTCCGAGCAGTACTTC
CDR3aa: CASRPPTSGGGSEQYF

d_gene: TRBD1
v_gene: TRBV5-1
j_gene: TRBJ1-1
abundance: NA
CDR3nt: TGCGCCAGCAACCCTGACAGGGTGAACACTGAAGCTTTCTTT
CDR3aa: CASNPDRVNTEAFF

d_gene: TRBD1
v_gene: TRBV4-3
j_gene: TRBJ2-7
abundance: few
CDR3nt: TGCGCCAGCAGCCCGGAGGACAGGGGCTACGAGCAGTACTTC
CDR3aa: CASSPEDRGYEQYF

d_gene: NA
v_gene: TRBV20-1
j_gene: TRBJ2-7
abundance: NA
CDR3nt: TGCAGTGCCAGGGAAGCCTACGAGCAGTACTTC
CDR3aa: CSAREAYEQYF

d_gene: NA
v_gene: TRBV2
j_gene: TRBJ2-4
abundance: few
CDR3nt: TGTGCCAGCGAGGGCCGAACGCGGGGAAACATTCAGTACTTC
CDR3aa: CASEGRTRGNIQYF

d_gene: NA
v_gene: TRBV30
j_gene: TRBJ1-2
abundance: few
CDR3nt: TGTGCCTGGAGCCGGGAGACGTCGGGCTACACCTTC
CDR3aa: CAWSRETSGYTF

d_gene: NA
v_gene: TRBV6-6
j_gene: TRBJ1-2
abundance: NA
CDR3nt: TGTGCCAGCACGTTACAGGGTAGAGGCTATGGCTACACCTTC
CDR3aa: CASTLQGRGYGYTF

d_gene: NA
v_gene: TRBV5-1
j_gene: TRBJ2-2
abundance: few
CDR3nt: TGCGCCAGCAGCTCCGGGACTGGGGGCGGGGAGCTGTTTTTT
CDR3aa: CASSSGTGGGELFF

d_gene: TRBD2
v_gene: TRBV5-1
j_gene: TRBJ2-3
abundance: NA
CDR3nt: TGCGCCAGCAGCTTCCAGGGAGGGGAGAGGATGCAGTATTTT
CDR3aa: CASSFQGGERMQYF

d_gene: NA
v_gene: TRBV2
j_gene: TRBJ1-1
abundance: NA
CDR3nt: TGTGCCAGCAGGACAGGACAGGAAGCTTTCTTT
CDR3aa: CASRTGQEAFF

d_gene: NA
v_gene: TRBV11-2
j_gene: TRBJ1-1
abundance: NA
CDR3nt: TGTGCCAGCAGCCCTCCAGGGCACACTGAAGCTTTCTTT
CDR3aa: CASSPPGHTEAFF

d_gene: TRBD1
v_gene: TRBV6-1
j_gene: TRBJ2-1
abundance: few
CDR3nt: TGTGCCAGCAGGGGCTGGACAGGGGATAATGAGCAGTTCTTC
CDR3aa: CASRGWTGDNEQFF

d_gene: NA
v_gene: TRBV20-1
j_gene: TRBJ2-5
abundance: NA
CDR3nt: TGCAGTGTGGCGGGGCAAGAGACCCAGTACTTC
CDR3aa: CSVAGQETQYF

d_gene: TRBD1
v_gene: TRBV7-2
j_gene: TRBJ2-6
abundance: few
CDR3nt: TGTGCCAGCAGCGGGACAGCTGGGGCCAACGTCCTGACTTTC
CDR3aa: CASSGTAGANVLTF

d_gene: TRBD2
v_gene: TRBV7-2
j_gene: TRBJ2-2
abundance: NA
CDR3nt: TGTGCCAGCAGCTGGGCGGGACTACGAGCCGGGGAGCTGTTTTTT
CDR3aa: CASSWAGLRAGELFF

d_gene: NA
v_gene: TRBV11-2
j_gene: TRBJ1-5
abundance: few
CDR3nt: TGTGCCAGCAGCTTAGGACGGACGGGGAAAAATCAGCCCCAGCATTTT
CDR3aa: CASSLGRTGKNQPQHF

d_gene: NA
v_gene: TRBV18
j_gene: TRBJ1-1
abundance: NA
CDR3nt: TGTGCCAGCTCACCTACGGGGAACACTGAAGCTTTCTTT
CDR3aa: CASSPTGNTEAFF

d_gene: NA
v_gene: TRBV7-9
j_gene: TRBJ2-1
abundance: NA
CDR3nt: TGTGCCAGCAGCTTAGTCGGAGGCAGCTCCTACAATGAGCAGTTCTTC
CDR3aa: CASSLVGGSSYNEQFF

d_gene: NA
v_gene: TRBV4-1
j_gene: TRBJ2-1
abundance: NA
CDR3nt: TGCGCCAGCAGCCAAGTACGGCAGGGATCGGACAATGAGCAGTTCTTC
CDR3aa: CASSQVRQGSDNEQFF

d_gene: NA
v_gene: TRBV9
j_gene: TRBJ1-2
abundance: few
CDR3nt: TGTGCCAGCAGCCCCACAGTAGCTAACTATGGCTACACCTTC
CDR3aa: CASSPTVANYGYTF

d_gene: TRBD1
v_gene: TRBV27
j_gene: TRBJ2-7
abundance: NA
CDR3nt: TGTGCCACCAAGACAGGGTCCTACGAGCAGTACTTC
CDR3aa: CATKTGSYEQYF

d_gene: NA
v_gene: TRBV19
j_gene: TRBJ2-6
abundance: few
CDR3nt: TGTGCCAGTAGTATAGCACAGGGCGCCGGCTCTGGGGCCAACGTCCTGACTTTC
CDR3aa: CASSIAQGAGSGANVLTF

d_gene: NA
v_gene: TRBV4-1
j_gene: TRBJ2-7
abundance: NA
CDR3nt: TGCGCCAGCAGCCAAGATCTGGGCGGGCCTTACGAGCAGTACTTC
CDR3aa: CASSQDLGGPYEQYF

d_gene: TRBD1
v_gene: TRBV23-1
j_gene: TRBJ2-1
abundance: NA
CDR3nt: TGCGCCAGCAGTCGTGACAGGGGGCCCCACAATGAGCAGTTCTTC
CDR3aa: CASSRDRGPHNEQFF

d_gene: TRBD1
v_gene: TRBV6-6
j_gene: TRBJ2-1
abundance: NA
CDR3nt: TGTGCCAGCAGTTACACCCGGACAGGGGATGAGCAGTTCTTC
CDR3aa: CASSYTRTGDEQFF

d_gene: NA
v_gene: TRBV30
j_gene: TRBJ1-2
abundance: NA
CDR3nt: TGTGCCTGGAGTGTAGCAGGGTATGGCTACACCTTC
CDR3aa: CAWSVAGYGYTF

d_gene: NA
v_gene: TRBV5-1
j_gene: TRBJ1-5
abundance: few
CDR3nt: TGCGCCAGCAGCTTGGGAGCAGGGCGGAGTCAGCCCCAGCATTTT
CDR3aa: CASSLGAGRSQPQHF

d_gene: NA
v_gene: TRBV7-9
j_gene: TRBJ1-1
abundance: few
CDR3nt: TGTGCCAGCAGCTTCGGGATGGTGAACACTGAAGCTTTCTTT
CDR3aa: CASSFGMVNTEAFF

d_gene: NA
v_gene: TRBV7-2
j_gene: TRBJ2-2
abundance: NA
CDR3nt: TGTGCCAGCAGACCTGCGGGCCGCGCCGGGGAGCTGTTTTTT
CDR3aa: CASRPAGRAGELFF

d_gene: NA
v_gene: TRBV18
j_gene: TRBJ2-3
abundance: few
CDR3nt: TGTGCCAGCTCACCACGGTCAGGAGGGGCCACAGATACGCAGTATTTT
CDR3aa: CASSPRSGGATDTQYF

d_gene: TRBD2
v_gene: TRBV7-2
j_gene: TRBJ2-1
abundance: few
CDR3nt: TGTGCCAGCAGCCAGACTAGCGGGGCCCTCTTTCAGTTCTTC
CDR3aa: CASSQTSGALFQFF

d_gene: TRBD1
v_gene: TRBV13
j_gene: TRBJ2-1
abundance: few
CDR3nt: TGTGCCAGCAGCCTCCGGGACAGCTCCTACAATGAGCAGTTCTTC
CDR3aa: CASSLRDSSYNEQFF

d_gene: NA
v_gene: TRBV5-1
j_gene: TRBJ2-7
abundance: few
CDR3nt: TGCGCCAGCGGGGAGTCCTACGAGCAGTACTTC
CDR3aa: CASGESYEQYF

d_gene: NA
v_gene: TRBV11-3
j_gene: TRBJ1-2
abundance: NA
CDR3nt: TGTGCCAGCACCCCCAGGGCTGCGGACTATGGCTACACCTTC
CDR3aa: CASTPRAADYGYTF

d_gene: TRBD1
v_gene: TRBV29-1
j_gene: TRBJ2-5
abundance: NA
CDR3nt: TGCAGCATAGGACAGGGTTACCAAGAGACCCAGTACTTC
CDR3aa: CSIGQGYQETQYF

d_gene: NA
v_gene: TRBV18
j_gene: TRBJ1-6
abundance: few
CDR3nt: TGTGCCAGCTCACCAGCGGACATTCCCTGGCGGAATTCACCCCTCCACTTT
CDR3aa: CASSPADIPWRNSPLHF

d_gene: NA
v_gene: TRBV4-1
j_gene: TRBJ2-1
abundance: few
CDR3nt: TGCGCCAGCAGCCAAGAGCGGGGGCATTTTAATGAGCAGTTCTTC
CDR3aa: CASSQERGHFNEQFF

d_gene: NA
v_gene: TRBV7-9
j_gene: TRBJ1-1
abundance: NA
CDR3nt: TGTGCCAGCATCGACTCTCTACTGAAGGCTGAAGCTTTCTTT
CDR3aa: CASIDSLLKAEAFF